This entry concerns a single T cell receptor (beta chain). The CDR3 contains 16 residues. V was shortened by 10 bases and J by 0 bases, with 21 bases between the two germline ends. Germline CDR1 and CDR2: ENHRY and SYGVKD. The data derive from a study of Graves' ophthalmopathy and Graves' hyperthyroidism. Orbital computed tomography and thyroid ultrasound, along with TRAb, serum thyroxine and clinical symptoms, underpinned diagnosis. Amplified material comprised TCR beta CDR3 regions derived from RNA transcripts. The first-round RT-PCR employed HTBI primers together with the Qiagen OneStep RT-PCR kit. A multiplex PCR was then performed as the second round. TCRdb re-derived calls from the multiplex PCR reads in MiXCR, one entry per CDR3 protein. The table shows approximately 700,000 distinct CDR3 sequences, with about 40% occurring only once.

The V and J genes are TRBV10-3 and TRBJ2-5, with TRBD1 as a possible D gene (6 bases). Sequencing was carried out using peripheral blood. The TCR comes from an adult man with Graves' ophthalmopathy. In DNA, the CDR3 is TGTGCCAGCAGAAGCCCGTCCAGGGGAAACCAAGAGACCCAGTACTTC. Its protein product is CASRSPSRGNQETQYF.